These T cell receptor beta chains were read from a single sample in a study of CD8 T cells in Susac syndrome. TCRdb used MiXCR to reprocess the immunoSEQ multiplex PCR reads, holding one entry per CDR3 protein. This sample has around 200,000 distinct CDR3 sequences, with about 93% found just once. The specimen sequenced was CD4+ T cells from PBMCs. All receptors come from a human donor with Susac syndrome. Each CDR3 is given with its conserved first and last residue. The order of the fields is clone size, J gene, D gene, V gene, CDR3 protein, CDR3 DNA. The D gene is left open where the match is weak. Clone size, where shown, is once, few, many, or a class for clones that have expanded.

clone_size: .; j_call: TRBJ1-5; d_call: .; v_call: TRBV3-1; cdr3_aa: CASSQGHSGYQPQHF; cdr3_nt: TGTGCCAGCAGCCAAGGCCATTCGGGGTATCAGCCCCAGCATTTT
clone_size: .; j_call: TRBJ1-1; d_call: .; v_call: TRBV19; cdr3_aa: CASRPPPARDTEAFF; cdr3_nt: TGTGCCAGTAGGCCCCCCCCGGCTCGGGACACTGAAGCTTTCTTT
clone_size: .; j_call: TRBJ1-6; d_call: .; v_call: TRBV4-1; cdr3_aa: CASSQDIAGSSYNSPLHF; cdr3_nt: TGCGCCAGCAGCCAAGATATTGCAGGCAGCTCCTATAATTCACCCCTCCACTTT
clone_size: .; j_call: TRBJ1-1; d_call: .; v_call: TRBV30; cdr3_aa: CAWTLIPGGTEAFF; cdr3_nt: TGTGCCTGGACCCTTATCCCGGGGGGAACTGAAGCTTTCTTT
clone_size: .; j_call: TRBJ2-1; d_call: .; v_call: TRBV15; cdr3_aa: CATSTDIYNEQFF; cdr3_nt: TGTGCCACCAGCACCGACATCTACAATGAGCAGTTCTTC
clone_size: .; j_call: TRBJ2-3; d_call: .; v_call: TRBV29-1; cdr3_aa: CSVGGSSDTQYF; cdr3_nt: TGCAGCGTTGGGGGGAGCTCAGATACGCAGTATTTT
clone_size: .; j_call: TRBJ2-3; d_call: .; v_call: TRBV20-1; cdr3_aa: CSARASGTSTDTQYF; cdr3_nt: TGCAGTGCTAGAGCCTCCGGGACCTCCACAGATACGCAGTATTTT
clone_size: .; j_call: TRBJ2-5; d_call: .; v_call: TRBV4-1; cdr3_aa: CASSQGRGPETQYF; cdr3_nt: TGCGCCAGCAGCCAGGGAAGGGGCCCGGAGACCCAGTACTTC
clone_size: .; j_call: TRBJ1-3; d_call: .; v_call: TRBV20-1; cdr3_aa: CSAGNINSGNTIYF; cdr3_nt: TGCAGTGCTGGGAACATCAACTCTGGAAACACCATATATTTT
clone_size: .; j_call: TRBJ2-3; d_call: TRBD1; v_call: TRBV18; cdr3_aa: CASSLGQGVPDTQYF; cdr3_nt: TGTGCCAGCTCACTCGGACAGGGCGTCCCAGATACGCAGTATTTT
clone_size: .; j_call: TRBJ1-5; d_call: .; v_call: TRBV30; cdr3_aa: CAWSGEGHQPQHF; cdr3_nt: TGTGCCTGGAGTGGGGAGGGTCATCAGCCCCAGCATTTT
clone_size: .; j_call: TRBJ2-6; d_call: .; v_call: TRBV19; cdr3_aa: CASSISHRTSGANVLTF; cdr3_nt: TGTGCCAGTAGTATAAGCCACAGGACCTCTGGGGCCAACGTCCTGACTTTC
clone_size: .; j_call: TRBJ2-1; d_call: .; v_call: TRBV30; cdr3_aa: CAWSVGVAFNEQFF; cdr3_nt: TGTGCCTGGAGTGTAGGAGTGGCTTTCAATGAGCAGTTCTTC
clone_size: .; j_call: TRBJ1-1; d_call: .; v_call: TRBV5-4; cdr3_aa: CASSSGGRGHHEAFF; cdr3_nt: TGTGCCAGCAGCTCGGGGGGGCGGGGACACCATGAAGCTTTCTTT
clone_size: .; j_call: TRBJ1-1; d_call: TRBD1; v_call: TRBV5-1; cdr3_aa: CASSLVLGQGDEAFF; cdr3_nt: TGCGCCAGCAGCTTGGTTCTAGGGCAGGGGGACGAAGCTTTCTTT
clone_size: .; j_call: TRBJ1-6; d_call: .; v_call: TRBV7-2; cdr3_aa: CASSRGQGDSPLHF; cdr3_nt: TGTGCCAGCAGCCGCGGGCAGGGCGACTCGCCCCTCCACTTT
clone_size: .; j_call: TRBJ1-1; d_call: TRBD1; v_call: TRBV27; cdr3_aa: CASSSGTGGSTEAFF; cdr3_nt: TGTGCCAGCAGTTCCGGGACAGGGGGCTCAACTGAAGCTTTCTTT
clone_size: once; j_call: TRBJ2-1; d_call: .; v_call: TRBV7-9; cdr3_aa: CASSPGSAEQFF; cdr3_nt: TGTGCCAGCAGCCCAGGGTCAGCTGAGCAGTTCTTC
clone_size: .; j_call: TRBJ1-2; d_call: .; v_call: TRBV7-2; cdr3_aa: CASSPPSWVGGYTF; cdr3_nt: TGTGCCAGCAGTCCACCCTCGTGGGTCGGTGGCTACACCTTC
clone_size: .; j_call: TRBJ2-7; d_call: .; v_call: TRBV7-9; cdr3_aa: CASSLPQGSYEQYF; cdr3_nt: TGTGCCAGCAGCTTACCCCAGGGTTCCTACGAGCAGTACTTC
clone_size: .; j_call: TRBJ2-5; d_call: .; v_call: TRBV4-3; cdr3_aa: CASSQDVGTETQYF; cdr3_nt: TGCGCCAGCAGCCAAGATGTGGGAACTGAGACCCAGTACTTC
clone_size: .; j_call: TRBJ2-3; d_call: .; v_call: TRBV6-1; cdr3_aa: CASSPNLAGGLDTQYF; cdr3_nt: TGTGCCAGCAGCCCCAACCTGGCAGGGGGGTTAGATACGCAGTATTTT
clone_size: .; j_call: TRBJ1-2; d_call: .; v_call: TRBV28; cdr3_aa: CASSLWAGLSNYGYTF; cdr3_nt: TGTGCCAGCAGTTTATGGGCGGGGCTTTCCAACTATGGCTACACCTTC
clone_size: .; j_call: TRBJ2-7; d_call: TRBD1; v_call: TRBV19; cdr3_aa: CASSTNRGYEQYF; cdr3_nt: TGTGCCAGTAGTACCAACAGGGGCTACGAGCAGTACTTC
clone_size: .; j_call: TRBJ1-2; d_call: .; v_call: TRBV30; cdr3_aa: CAWRLGTNYGYTF; cdr3_nt: TGTGCCTGGAGGCTCGGGACTAACTATGGCTACACCTTC
clone_size: .; j_call: TRBJ1-5; d_call: .; v_call: TRBV30; cdr3_aa: CAWRAAGVNRNQPQHF; cdr3_nt: TGTGCCTGGAGGGCGGCAGGGGTTAATAGGAATCAGCCCCAGCATTTT
clone_size: once; j_call: TRBJ2-7; d_call: TRBD1; v_call: TRBV2; cdr3_aa: CASSKDRGRGYEQYF; cdr3_nt: TGTGCCAGCAGTAAAGACAGGGGGCGAGGCTACGAGCAGTACTTC
clone_size: .; j_call: TRBJ2-7; d_call: TRBD2; v_call: TRBV5-1; cdr3_aa: CASSFVAGSYEQYF; cdr3_nt: TGCGCCAGCAGCTTTGTAGCGGGTAGCTACGAGCAGTACTTC
clone_size: .; j_call: TRBJ2-1; d_call: .; v_call: TRBV24-1; cdr3_aa: CATFGMESQGWSKSSYEQFF; cdr3_nt: TGTGCCACCTTCGGCATGGAGTCACAGGGATGGTCCAAGTCGAGTTACGAGCAGTTCTTC
clone_size: once; j_call: TRBJ2-3; d_call: TRBD2; v_call: TRBV10-3; cdr3_aa: CAIAGDTDTQYF; cdr3_nt: TGTGCCATCGCGGGAGACACAGATACGCAGTATTTT
clone_size: .; j_call: TRBJ2-7; d_call: TRBD2; v_call: TRBV6-5; cdr3_aa: CASRREAGSYEQYF; cdr3_nt: TGTGCCAGCAGAAGAGAAGCGGGGTCTTACGAGCAGTACTTC
clone_size: few; j_call: TRBJ2-3; d_call: .; v_call: TRBV4-2; cdr3_aa: CASSQAEGDTQYF; cdr3_nt: TGTGCCAGCAGCCAAGCCGAGGGGGATACGCAGTATTTT
clone_size: .; j_call: TRBJ1-1; d_call: .; v_call: TRBV30; cdr3_aa: CACAWVTEAFF; cdr3_nt: TGTGCCTGCGCCTGGGTCACTGAAGCTTTCTTT
clone_size: .; j_call: TRBJ1-2; d_call: .; v_call: TRBV20-1; cdr3_aa: CSASSRYGYTF; cdr3_nt: TGCAGTGCTTCCTCCCGGTATGGCTACACCTTC
clone_size: .; j_call: TRBJ2-3; d_call: TRBD1; v_call: TRBV30; cdr3_aa: CAWRRPGTGRGTDTQYF; cdr3_nt: TGTGCCTGGAGACGTCCCGGGACAGGGAGGGGGACAGATACGCAGTATTTT
clone_size: .; j_call: TRBJ1-1; d_call: .; v_call: TRBV2; cdr3_aa: CASSSPAGSKTEAFF; cdr3_nt: TGTGCCAGCAGTAGCCCGGCAGGCTCGAAAACTGAAGCTTTCTTT
clone_size: .; j_call: TRBJ2-1; d_call: TRBD2; v_call: TRBV28; cdr3_aa: CASSTLAGKKLGSYNEQFF; cdr3_nt: TGTGCCAGCAGTACACTAGCGGGAAAAAAGTTGGGTTCCTACAATGAGCAGTTCTTC
clone_size: .; j_call: TRBJ2-5; d_call: TRBD2; v_call: TRBV7-2; cdr3_aa: CASRPGLAGETQYF; cdr3_nt: TGTGCCAGCAGACCCGGACTAGCGGGAGAGACCCAGTACTTC
clone_size: .; j_call: TRBJ2-3; d_call: .; v_call: TRBV20-1; cdr3_aa: CSALTPVGTDTQYF; cdr3_nt: TGCAGTGCTCTGACCCCGGTTGGTACAGATACGCAGTATTTT
clone_size: .; j_call: TRBJ2-2; d_call: TRBD2; v_call: TRBV20-1; cdr3_aa: CSARTPMGEGTGELFF; cdr3_nt: TGCAGTGCTAGAACCCCTATGGGGGAGGGTACCGGGGAGCTGTTTTTT
clone_size: .; j_call: TRBJ1-1; d_call: TRBD1; v_call: TRBV18; cdr3_aa: CASSPLRGPNTEAFF; cdr3_nt: TGTGCCAGCTCACCACTGAGGGGGCCGAACACTGAAGCTTTCTTT
clone_size: .; j_call: TRBJ2-7; d_call: .; v_call: TRBV28; cdr3_aa: CASRFSGFSSYEQYF; cdr3_nt: TGTGCCAGCCGCTTTAGTGGCTTTAGCTCCTACGAGCAGTACTTC
clone_size: .; j_call: TRBJ2-2; d_call: .; v_call: TRBV2; cdr3_aa: CASSLSRGADTGELFF; cdr3_nt: TGTGCCAGCAGTTTGTCGAGGGGCGCGGACACCGGGGAGCTGTTTTTT
clone_size: .; j_call: TRBJ1-6; d_call: .; v_call: TRBV2; cdr3_aa: CASYRDNNSPLHF; cdr3_nt: TGTGCCAGCTACAGGGACAATAATTCACCCCTCCACTTT
clone_size: .; j_call: TRBJ1-1; d_call: .; v_call: TRBV9; cdr3_aa: CASSLSQGTNTEAFF; cdr3_nt: TGTGCCAGCAGCCTAAGTCAGGGGACTAACACTGAAGCTTTCTTT
clone_size: .; j_call: TRBJ2-7; d_call: TRBD1; v_call: TRBV20-1; cdr3_aa: CSGSGDSHEQYF; cdr3_nt: TGCAGTGGTTCAGGGGACAGCCACGAGCAGTACTTC
clone_size: .; j_call: TRBJ2-1; d_call: TRBD2; v_call: TRBV4-3; cdr3_aa: CASSQGLMRAGEFNEQFF; cdr3_nt: TGCGCCAGCAGCCAAGGGTTGATGCGCGCGGGAGAGTTCAATGAGCAGTTCTTC
clone_size: .; j_call: TRBJ2-5; d_call: .; v_call: TRBV10-3; cdr3_aa: CAISESSIQETQYF; cdr3_nt: TGTGCCATCAGTGAGTCGAGTATCCAAGAGACCCAGTACTTC
clone_size: .; j_call: TRBJ2-7; d_call: .; v_call: TRBV28; cdr3_aa: CASSFRPRDEQYF; cdr3_nt: TGTGCCAGCAGTTTTCGGCCGAGGGACGAGCAGTACTTC
clone_size: .; j_call: TRBJ2-1; d_call: .; v_call: TRBV7-2; cdr3_aa: CASSFDRNNEQFF; cdr3_nt: TGTGCCAGCAGCTTCGACAGGAACAATGAGCAGTTCTTC